Sequencing of this T cell receptor (beta chain) was carried out in a study of OX40 agonist ivuxolimab in advanced cancers. Patients with a history of autoimmune disease or on systemic immunosuppression were excluded. Notes on the study in general: CD8+ T cells averaged more expanded clones than CD4+. What antigens the expanded peripheral T cells recognized was never established.

Profiled with immunoSEQ multiplex PCR; TCRdb holds only in-frame clones, not every one. The table records about 61,000 clones, 85% to 90% of them present only once. This CDR3 has 13 residues. Trimming removed 0 bases from V and 7 bases from J, with 9 bases in between. Germline lookup yields CDR1 SGHTA and CDR2 FQGNSA. Details on this clone: What it binds is unknown.

This chain joins TRBV7-2 and TRBJ1-2; the D is unclear. This clonotype was sampled from an adult with an advanced solid tumor such as melanoma, head and neck, liver or kidney cancer. The source material was CD4+ or CD8+ T cells sorted from blood, sampled in a trial of the OX40 agonist ivuxolimab. In DNA, the CDR3 is TGTGCCAGCAGCTTAGCTCACCGGGGTGGCTACACCTTC. Its translation is CASSLAHRGGYTF. The full variable domain, in which reference TRBV7-2 and TRBJ1-2 provide the parts outside the CDR3, is GAGVSQSPSNKVTEKGKDVELRCDPISGHTALYWYRQSLGQGLEFLIYFQGNSAPDKSGLPSDRFSAERTGGSVSTLTIQRTQQEDSAVYLCASSLAHRGGYTFGSGTRLTVV.